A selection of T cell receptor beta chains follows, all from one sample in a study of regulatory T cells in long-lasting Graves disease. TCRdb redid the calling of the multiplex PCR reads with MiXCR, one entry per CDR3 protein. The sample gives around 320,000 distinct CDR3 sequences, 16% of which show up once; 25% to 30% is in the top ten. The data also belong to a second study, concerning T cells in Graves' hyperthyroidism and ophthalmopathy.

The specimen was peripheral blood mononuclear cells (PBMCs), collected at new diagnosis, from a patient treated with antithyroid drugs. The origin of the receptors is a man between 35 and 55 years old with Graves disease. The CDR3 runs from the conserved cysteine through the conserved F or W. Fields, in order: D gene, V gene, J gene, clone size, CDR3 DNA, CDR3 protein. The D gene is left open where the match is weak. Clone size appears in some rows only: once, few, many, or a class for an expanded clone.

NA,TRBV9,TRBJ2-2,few,TGTGCCAGCAGCGTACGCTCCCGGGGCTTGGAAAACACCGGGGAGCTGTTTTTT,CASSVRSRGLENTGELFF
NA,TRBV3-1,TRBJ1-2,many,TGTGCCAGCAGCCAAAGGACGGCCTATGGCTACACCTTC,CASSQRTAYGYTF
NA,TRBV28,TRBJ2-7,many,TGTGCCAGCAGTCTTAACCCGGAGAAGCAGTACTTC,CASSLNPEKQYF
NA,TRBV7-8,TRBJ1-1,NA,TGTGCCAGCACCCGGGGCGGGGGATTTTTTGGAGCTTTCTTT,CASTRGGGFFGAFF
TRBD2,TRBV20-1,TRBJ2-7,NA,TGCAGTGCTTCTAGCGGGGGGACCTACGAGCAGTACTTC,CSASSGGTYEQYF
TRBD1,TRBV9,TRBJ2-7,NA,TGTGCCAGCAGCGAGGGGGACAGGGCATTGGACGAGCAGTACTTC,CASSEGDRALDEQYF
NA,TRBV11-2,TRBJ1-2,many,TGTGCCAGCAGCTTGTTGGGGGGAGCTAACTATGGCTACACCTTC,CASSLLGGANYGYTF
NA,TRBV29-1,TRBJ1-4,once,TGCAGCGTTGCGGGCAGGGTGACTGAAAAACTGTTTTTT,CSVAGRVTEKLFF
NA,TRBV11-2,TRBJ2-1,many,TGTGCCAGCAGAGCCGGCCGGTTTTCCTACAATGAGCAGTTCTTC,CASRAGRFSYNEQFF
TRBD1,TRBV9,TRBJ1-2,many,TGTGCCAGCAGCGTCGGGACAGGGGATTCCGGCTACACCTTC,CASSVGTGDSGYTF
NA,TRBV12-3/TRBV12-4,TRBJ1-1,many,TGTGCCAGCACTTCATGGGGGAACACTGAAGCTTTCTTT,CASTSWGNTEAFF
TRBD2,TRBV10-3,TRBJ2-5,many,TGTGCCATCAGTGAGACTAGCGGGGTAGAGACCCAGTACTTC,CAISETSGVETQYF
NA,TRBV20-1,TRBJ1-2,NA,TGCAGTGCCGAAGACCGAGCAGGTGGCTACACCTTC,CSAEDRAGGYTF
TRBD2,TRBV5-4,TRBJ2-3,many,TGTGCCAGCAGCTTGGGACTAGCGGAGGATACGCAGTATTTT,CASSLGLAEDTQYF
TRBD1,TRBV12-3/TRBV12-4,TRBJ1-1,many,TGTGCCAGCAGGGGGCAACAGGGGTGGGACACTGAAGCTTTCTTT,CASRGQQGWDTEAFF
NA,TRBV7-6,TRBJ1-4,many,TGTGCCAGCAGCTCCCCGGGACAATGGGAAAAACTGTTTTTT,CASSSPGQWEKLFF
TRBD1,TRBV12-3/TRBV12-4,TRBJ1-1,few,TGTGCCAGCAGTATCGGACAGGGGGCTGAAGCTTTCTTT,CASSIGQGAEAFF
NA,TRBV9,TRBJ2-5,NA,TGTGCCAGCAGCGTAGGGATGGGAGAGACCCAGTACTTC,CASSVGMGETQYF
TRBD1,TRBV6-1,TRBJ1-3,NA,TGTGCCAGCGGCTACGGGGGAGGGGGCGGAAGAAACACCATATATTTT,CASGYGGGGGRNTIYF
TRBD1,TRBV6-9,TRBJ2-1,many,TGTGCCAGCAGTTATTCCGGGACAGTAGACAATGAGCAGTTCTTC,CASSYSGTVDNEQFF
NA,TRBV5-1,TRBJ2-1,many,TGCGCCAGCAGCCCACAAATTGGACCCAATGAGCAGTTCTTC,CASSPQIGPNEQFF
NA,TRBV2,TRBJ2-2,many,TGTGCCAGCAGTGAGGTCAGAAACACCGGGGAGCTGTTTTTT,CASSEVRNTGELFF